This T cell receptor (beta chain) came from a study of T cells in localized non-small cell lung cancer. With regard to this clone: Its target is unknown.

General study results and limits: Adjacent lung tissue had a median roughly 52 of the top 100 clones found in the tumor. Higher adjacent-lung clonality was associated with shorter survival. A single tumor region was sequenced, leaving heterogeneity possible. Clonality peaked in uninvolved adjacent lung rather than tumor.

J lost 2 bases, V lost 5 bases, and 9 bases had no gene match. The germline V gene has CDR1 SNHLY and CDR2 FYNNEI. The CDR3 covers 16 residues. The table came from immunoSEQ multiplex PCR; TCRdb's copy has only in-frame clones and leaves some out. The sample carries 100,000 or so clones, approximately 91% recorded once. This chain uses TRBV2 with TRBJ2-1, with 7 bases fitting TRBD1. The receptor was isolated from a woman aged 40 to 75 with stage II squamous cell lung carcinoma. Sample: PBMCs, taken before any cancer treatment. The CDR3 region is CASSYTGTEPYNEQFF. The DNA of the CDR3 is TGTGCCAGCAGTTATACCGGGACAGAGCCCTACAATGAGCAGTTCTTC.